This T cell receptor beta chain was found in a study of STAT5B mutations in CD4+ large granular lymphocyte leukemia. Overall study findings and caveats: TRBV06-family usage was enriched in top patient clones (8/27) versus controls (2/35). The CD4+ versus CD8+ T-LGLL clonality difference may reflect limited sample size.

In regard to this clone: Its antigen is as yet unknown.

Trimming removed 6 bases at V and 4 bases at J, with 16 bases between. This CDR3 comprises 13 residues. The V gene's germline CDR1 is SQVTM and CDR2 ANQGSEA. Method: immunoSEQ multiplex PCR; TCRdb's copy keeps in-frame clones and lacks some. The sample has tens of thousands of clones, 72% seen once. The clonotype originates from a human donor in good health. This chain links TRBV29-1 with TRBJ2-7; D is tentatively TRBD1 or TRBD2 (6 bases each). The sequenced material came from CD4+ T cells from blood buffy coats. In DNA, the CDR3 is TGCAGCGTGGAGGGGACAACCTCTTACGAGCAGTACTTC. Its translation: CSVEGTTSYEQYF.